The entry below describes one T cell receptor beta chain. Its antigen is unidentified. The data are from a study of brain metastases from non-small cell lung cancer. Study-level findings and limits: Metastases had sparse T cells but largely shared repertoires with primaries. In roughly 64% of brain metastases, T-cell clones were expanded compared with matched primary tumors.

The data were produced by immunoSEQ multiplex PCR, yet TCRdb's version contains in-frame clones alone and is incomplete. The table lists under 3,500 clones, around 88% of them singletons, with 6.5% to 8% in the top ten. In germline, CDR1 is SEHNR, CDR2 FQNEAQ (reference sequence). With 4 bases clipped from V and 1 base from J, the junction kept 4 bases outside the gene matches. The CDR3 is 15 amino acids. The receptor comes from a donor older than 35 with non-small cell lung cancer. J is TRBJ2-7 and V is TRBV7-9; 10 bases are a match to TRBD2. The sequenced sample consisted of primary lung tumor tissue. The CDR3 bases are TGTGCCAGCAGCTCGGGACTAGCGATATCCTACGAGCAGTACTTC. This sequence encodes CASSSGLAISYEQYF.